This T cell receptor beta chain was found in a study of chemoradiotherapy in HPV16-positive cancers. General study results and limits: In HPV16-positive patients, HPV-responsive T-cell expansion tracked better recurrence-free survival.

There are 15 residues in the CDR3. The germline V gene has CDR1 LNHDA and CDR2 SQIVND (reference sequence). V lost 4 bases and J lost 1, with 14 bases in between. In regard to this clone: What it binds is not known.

Assay used: immunoSEQ multiplex PCR; TCRdb lists only in-frame clones, some missing. There are some 27,000 clones in the sample; around nine tenths occur only once, and roughly 20% lies in the top ten. This clonotype was sampled from a human donor with HPV-associated anogenital cancer. The sequencing here drew on blood, taken from a patient who underwent chemoradiotherapy. The rearrangement links TRBV19 to TRBJ2-7, with D perhaps TRBD2 (5 bases). The CDR3 DNA is TGTGCCAGTAGTACCAACCCCGGACTTTCCTACGAGCAGTACTTC. Translating it yields CASSTNPGLSYEQYF.